This T cell receptor (beta chain) was obtained from a study of blood T cell repertoires in COVID-19. Background on the study: COVID-19 samples from acute and convalescent phases originated in the United States, Italy and Spain. Sample material is recorded as cDNA or gDNA derived from T cells, B-cell-depleted T cells, or PBMCs.

Per the original data handling: Estimates of nucleated cell counts were drawn from the amplification of reference gene primers. Produced via immunoSEQ multiplex PCR; TCRdb's table is partial and in-frame only. The D gene and trimming were derived from the DNA, and the V and J assignments and clone size from that table. The data show about 30,000 clones, with 70% to 90% seen just once and around 7% held by the top ten. V was clipped by 4 bases and J by 4 bases, with 10 bases between them. Per the germline V gene, CDR1 is LGHDT and CDR2 is YNNKEL (reference sequence). There are 13 residues in the CDR3.

The chain carries TRBV3-1 (or the pseudogene TRBV3-2) and TRBJ1-1; D possibly corresponds to TRBD1 (6 bases). The sequencing input was peripheral blood. This sequence was found in a man aged 60-69 years with active COVID-19. CDR3 in amino acids: CASSLTGTTEAFF. CDR3 DNA: TGTGCCAGCAGCCTAACAGGGACCACTGAAGCTTTCTTT.